This TCR beta chain was captured in a study of tumor-infiltrating lymphocytes in primary liver carcinoma. The source material, roughly 18-30 mg of unsorted bulk tissue, was used to co-extract RNA and DNA. A primer matching the constant region was used to make TCR beta cDNA from approximately 0.55 ug of total RNA. A slightly modified ARM-PCR protocol with three nested multiplex PCR rounds produced these TCR beta libraries. MiXCR was run by TCRdb on the multiplex PCR reads, yielding one entry per CDR3 protein. This table has fewer than 85,000 distinct CDR3 sequences, approximately 70% appearing once. Concerning this clonotype itself: The germline gene is not matched at one end of the junction; a read error may be the cause.

This sequence was found in a man aged 35-49 years with primary liver carcinoma and hepatitis B virus infection. Sequencing input: tumor-adjacent normal liver tissue.

CDR3 nucleotide sequence: TGTGCCAGCACCTTATTTAACAGTAACTACGAGCAGTACTTC. This encodes CASTLFNSNYEQYF. V gene TRBV11-2 combines with J gene TRBJ2-7; no reliable D call. CDR1 and CDR2 from the germline V gene are SGHAT and FQNNGV. The CDR3 loop spans 14 amino acids.